Described below is a single T cell receptor beta chain sequence and its context. The target antigen is unknown. The trim removed 2 bases at V and 0 bases at J, leaving 1 base unmatched. The CDR3 contains 15 residues. CDR1 SGHRS and CDR2 YFSETQ come from the germline V gene. The sample belongs to a study of T cell responses to AZD1222 COVID-19 vaccine. The protocol was immunoSEQ multiplex PCR, while the TCRdb copy is restricted to in-frame clones and leaves out a portion. The sample shows 130,000 or so clones, more than 90% of them seen only once. Study-wide points: Breadth and depth of Spike-specific TCRs rose after two AZD1222 doses.

The clonotype was recovered from an adult in good health. The chain has TRBV5-1 and TRBJ2-3; 9 bases are shared with TRBD2. This specimen was peripheral blood, taken on day 0 of AZD1222 vaccination. CDR3 DNA: TGCGCCAGCAGCTTAGCGGGGGGCAGCACAGATACGCAGTATTTT. Translated, it gives CASSLAGGSTDTQYF.